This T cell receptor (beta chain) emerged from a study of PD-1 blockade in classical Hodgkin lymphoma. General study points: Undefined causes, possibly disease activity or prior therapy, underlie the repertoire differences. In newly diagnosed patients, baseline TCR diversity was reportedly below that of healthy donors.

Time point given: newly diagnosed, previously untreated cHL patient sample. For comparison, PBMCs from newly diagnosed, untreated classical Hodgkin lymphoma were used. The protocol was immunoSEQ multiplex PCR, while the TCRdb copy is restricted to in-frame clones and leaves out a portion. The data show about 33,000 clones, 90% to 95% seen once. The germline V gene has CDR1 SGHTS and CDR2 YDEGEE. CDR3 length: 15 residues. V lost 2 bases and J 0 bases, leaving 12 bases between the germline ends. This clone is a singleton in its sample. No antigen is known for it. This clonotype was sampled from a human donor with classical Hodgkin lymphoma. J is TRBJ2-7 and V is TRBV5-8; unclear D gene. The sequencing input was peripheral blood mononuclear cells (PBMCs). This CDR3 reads CASSFGVFGSYEQYF. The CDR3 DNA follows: TGTGCCAGCAGCTTTGGGGTTTTTGGCTCCTACGAGCAGTACTTC.